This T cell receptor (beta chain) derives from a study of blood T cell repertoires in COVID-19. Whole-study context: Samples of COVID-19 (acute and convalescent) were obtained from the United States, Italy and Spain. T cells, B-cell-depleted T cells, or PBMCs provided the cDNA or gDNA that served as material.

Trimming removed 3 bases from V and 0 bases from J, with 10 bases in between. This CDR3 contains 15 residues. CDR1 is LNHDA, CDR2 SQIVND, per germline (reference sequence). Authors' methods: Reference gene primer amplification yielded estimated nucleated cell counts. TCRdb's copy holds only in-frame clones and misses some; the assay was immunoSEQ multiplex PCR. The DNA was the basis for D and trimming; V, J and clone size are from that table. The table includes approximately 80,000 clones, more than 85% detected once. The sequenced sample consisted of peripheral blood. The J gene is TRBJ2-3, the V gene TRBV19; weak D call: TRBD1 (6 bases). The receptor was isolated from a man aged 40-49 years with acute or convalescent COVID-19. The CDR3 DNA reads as TGTGCCAGTAGTATGGACAGCGCTAGCACAGATACGCAGTATTTT. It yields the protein CASSMDSASTDTQYF.